Below, one T cell receptor (beta chain) is given with its context. The method was immunoSEQ multiplex PCR; TCRdb's version includes in-frame clones alone and lacks a portion of them. The sample consists of a few hundred thousand clones, 92% of them appearing once. These data belong to a study of Ad26.COV2.S vaccination and SARS-CoV-2 variants. About the research overall: A participant enrolled in the COV1001 Ad26.COV2.S trial arm provided the sample.

Regarding treatment: some 20 received Ad26.COV2.S at low or high dose, single or two shots; about 5 received placebo; per-sample allocation not given. Sampling occurred on day 63 after the first vaccine or placebo injection. Trimming stripped 2 bases from V and 7 bases from J, with 17 bases between. Per germline, CDR1 SEHNR and CDR2 FQNEAQ (reference sequence). This CDR3 comprises 15 residues. The sample was peripheral blood, taken in a trial of Ad26.COV2.S vaccine versus placebo. The receptor was isolated from a person between 18 and 59 years old who received the Ad26.COV2.S COVID-19 vaccine or a placebo. The rearrangement uses TRBV7-9 and TRBJ1-2; a weak D match, TRBD1 (6 bases). As DNA, the CDR3 is TGTGCCAGCAGCTTATTAAGCATGACAGGCGGTGGCTACACCTTC. It encodes CASSLLSMTGGGYTF.